Below, one T cell receptor beta chain is given with its context. Its specificity is not known. Primers: 60 Vbeta forward and 13 Jbeta reverse. The method was immunoSEQ multiplex PCR; TCRdb's version includes in-frame clones alone and lacks a portion of them. This sample has about 82,000 clones; 60% to 80% occur once, and the top ten carry 6.2%. This CDR3 has 14 amino acids. CDR1 and CDR2 from the germline V gene are SEHNR and FQNEAQ (reference sequence). Trimming took 3 bases from V and 6 from J; bases not matched to a gene: 3. This specimen comes from a study of cytomegalovirus exposure and HLA in healthy donors. Study-wide results and limits: Researchers had no immune exposure information except CMV serostatus available. Later genetic work tied a missense DCLRE1C variant to beta-chain V and J trimming.

Sequenced: PBMCs. The rearrangement joins TRBV7-9 to TRBJ2-7; 12 positions agree with TRBD1. The receptor was isolated from a woman aged 50 to 65 in good health and CMV-seropositive. Written as DNA, the CDR3 is TGTGCCAGCAGCTTGGGACAGGGGGCTGGCGAGCAGTACTTC. Translation: CASSLGQGAGEQYF. Combining the CDR3 with reference TRBV7-9 and TRBJ2-7 gives the whole variable domain DTGVSQNPRHKITKRGQNVTFRCDPISEHNRLYWYRQTLGQGPEFLTYFQNEAQLEKSRLLSDRFSAERPKGSFSTLEIQRTEQGDSAMYLCASSLGQGAGEQYFGPGTRLTVT.